This T cell receptor beta chain came from a study of shared clonotypes between healthy human individuals (dated by TCRdb to about 2020). Regarding the research as a whole: The cohort comprised two women and a few men aged 18 to 49 years. For each donor, three plates each were used for CD4 naive and CD4 memory, two plates were used for CD8 naive, and one plate was used for CD8 memory. To estimate repertoire size and how much clonotypes are shared between individuals, the study performed deep sequencing of blood TCR repertoires from a few healthy adults. Per donor, leukapheresis produced somewhere between about 0.94 and 9 billion PBMCs. To increase sequencing depth and limit assay-specific biases, TCR repertoire library preparation and sequencing were carried out by different laboratories using diverse techniques.

The donors were healthy, HIV-negative adults with no recently reported acute infections or vaccinations. Every donor was a Caucasian adult living in Nashville, Tennessee, USA. CD4+ T cells were enriched by magnetic negative selection; naive cells were then positively selected on CD45RA, and the negative fraction formed the memory subset. Blood was collected by leukapheresis, and PBMCs were isolated by Ficoll-Histopaque density gradient centrifugation and then cryopreserved in liquid nitrogen vapor phase. Analytical flow cytometry was used to check the purity and quantity of every magnetically sorted T cell population. Each sorted fraction had its genomic DNA isolated and then quantified by UV absorbance on a Nanodrop 2000c. Measured from the cysteine to the phenylalanine, the CDR3 is 14 residues long. Only the CDR3 part of the read is kept: 42 bases, read in frame from the first base. Unmatched junction bases come to 4, with V trimmed by 6 bases and J by 1 base. Looking up the germline V gene yields CDR1 SNHLY and CDR2 FYNNEI.

TCR CDR3 regions were amplified from genomic DNA by multiplex PCR using the deep immunoSEQ assay. For each cell subset, the extracted genomic DNA was distributed evenly across all wells of several immunoSEQ 96-well plates, and each plate served as one replicate. For sorted subsets, roughly 200 ng of genomic DNA, equivalent to 25,000 to 35,000 T cell genomes, went into each replicate PCR. Purified libraries were quantified with a Qubit 3.0 fluorometer, sized on a Bioanalyzer 2100, and re-quantified with the KAPA Library Quantification kit. Every immunoSEQ 96-well plate was sequenced on a separate single-read 150-cycle Illumina NextSeq 550 flow cell. The study's own analysis went as follows. The immunoSEQ output contained only junctional sequences without quality scores, so filtering could not match that applied to full-length reads. Sequences were annotated with PyIR, a Python wrapper for IgBLAST v1.9, and V/J genes and CDR3 were assigned using IMGT germline references. Reads with weak V/J assignments (E-value above 1e-6), missing CDR3, stop codons, out-of-frame junctions, or ambiguous translated residues were removed. V3J clonotypes were defined as sequences sharing an identical inferred V gene, J gene, and CDR3 amino acid sequence. Percentage overlap between repertoires was computed as shared unique clonotypes divided by the size of the smaller repertoire. Repertoire richness was assessed with RTK rarefaction, the Chao1 estimator, and Recon v2.1 estimates of unobserved clonotypes. Generation probabilities were computed with OLGA for all TCRbeta clonotypes obtained by the gDNA method from a handful of donors. What TCRdb holds here is the immuneACCESS table cut down to in-frame rearrangements. Part of the clones is not present; checked against another copy, under half of the missing clones reflect an unresolved V gene, and the others are unexplained. V, J and clone size reflect that table, while D and trimming were determined from the DNA. This sample holds hundreds of thousands of clones; 90% to 96% were observed only once. The ten largest account for 0.06% of the sample.

In the case of this clone: It lacks a known antigen. The record has no base qualities; no much larger clone is one base away.

Overall study outcomes, separate from this receptor: Because the study included a small number of donors, the genetic and exposure-history diversity represented was limited. Across a handful of donors, around 5% of naive CD4, 3% to 4% of naive CD8, roughly 2.2% of memory CD4, and 0.3% to 0.45% of memory CD8 clonotypes were shared. Incomplete sequencing was indicated by rarefaction of sorted-subset datasets, despite the large sequencing depth. Naive subsets generally had larger estimated clonotype richness than memory subsets. Higher generation probabilities were observed for clonotypes shared by all four sorted-subset donors than for non-shared clonotypes. Only blood was sampled, and tissue TCR repertoires likely differ from those in blood. Pairwise subsampling led to the expectation that sequencing depth would affect the degree of clonotype sharing among donors.

Sequencing used naive CD4+ T cells sorted from blood. The sample's cell subset or site, from its label and the paper: CD45RA+ positively selected. The origin of this receptor is a woman aged 25 to 45 in good health. Recombination connected TRBV2 to TRBJ2-7; 9 junctional bases match TRBD1. The nucleotide sequence reads as follows: TGTGCCAGCAGGGAGACAGGGGGTTCCTACGAGCAGTACTTC. Its protein product is CASRETGGSYEQYF.